These T cell receptor beta chains were read from a single sample in a study of OX40 agonist ivuxolimab in advanced cancers. Some clones are missing from TCRdb's copy, which holds only in-frame ones; the method was immunoSEQ multiplex PCR. This table has 60,000 to 70,000 clones, 80% appearing once. Here the sequenced sample was CD4+ or CD8+ T cells sorted from blood, taken in a trial of the OX40 agonist ivuxolimab. The receptors were sampled from an adult with an advanced solid tumor such as melanoma, head and neck, liver or kidney cancer. Both conserved end residues are part of each CDR3. Each record gives: V gene, clone size, D gene, J gene, CDR3 DNA, CDR3 protein. D genes are given only for firm matches. Not all rows give a size; the values are once, few, many and, for expanded clones, a class.

v_call: TRBV23-1; clone_size: -; d_call: -; j_call: TRBJ2-1; cdr3_nt: TGCGCCAGCAGTTCCGATGACCCGGATGAGCAGTTCTTC; cdr3_aa: CASSSDDPDEQFF
v_call: TRBV7-2; clone_size: -; d_call: -; j_call: TRBJ1-4; cdr3_nt: TGTGCCAGCAGCTTAGAAGGACCGCTCGTTAATGAAAAACTGTTTTTT; cdr3_aa: CASSLEGPLVNEKLFF
v_call: TRBV19; clone_size: -; d_call: TRBD1; j_call: TRBJ2-1; cdr3_nt: TGTGCCAGTAGGCCTGGACAGGGGTCCTACAATGAGCAGTTCTTC; cdr3_aa: CASRPGQGSYNEQFF
v_call: TRBV5-4; clone_size: -; d_call: TRBD1; j_call: TRBJ1-6; cdr3_nt: TGTGCCAGCAGCGCGGTACAGGGGCCCCAATCACCCCTCCACTTT; cdr3_aa: CASSAVQGPQSPLHF
v_call: TRBV13; clone_size: -; d_call: -; j_call: TRBJ1-1; cdr3_nt: TGTGCCAGCAGCTCGCAACTTGACAGGTCGAACACTGAAGCTTTCTTT; cdr3_aa: CASSSQLDRSNTEAFF
v_call: TRBV19; clone_size: -; d_call: -; j_call: TRBJ1-1; cdr3_nt: TGTGCCAGTAGTTCAAAGGTGAACACTGAAGCTTTCTTT; cdr3_aa: CASSSKVNTEAFF
v_call: TRBV5-1; clone_size: -; d_call: -; j_call: TRBJ1-1; cdr3_nt: TGCGCCAGCAGCCCGGACGGTAACACTGAAGCTTTCTTT; cdr3_aa: CASSPDGNTEAFF
v_call: TRBV7-6; clone_size: -; d_call: -; j_call: TRBJ1-4; cdr3_nt: TGTGCCAGCAGCTTAGATACAGGACGTGAAAAACTGTTTTTT; cdr3_aa: CASSLDTGREKLFF
v_call: TRBV10-1; clone_size: -; d_call: TRBD1; j_call: TRBJ2-7; cdr3_nt: TGCGCCAGCAGTGAGGCCCGTCACAGGGGTGAAAACTACGAGCAGTACTTC; cdr3_aa: CASSEARHRGENYEQYF
v_call: TRBV25-1; clone_size: -; d_call: -; j_call: TRBJ1-4; cdr3_nt: TGTGCCAGCAGTGAACTCGGGTCCGCGAGGGAAAAACTGTTTTTT; cdr3_aa: CASSELGSAREKLFF
v_call: TRBV5-1; clone_size: -; d_call: TRBD2; j_call: TRBJ2-5; cdr3_nt: TGCGCCAGCAGCTTGGGGGGACTAGCGGGGAGCCTAGGGACCCAGTACTTC; cdr3_aa: CASSLGGLAGSLGTQYF
v_call: TRBV6-5; clone_size: -; d_call: -; j_call: TRBJ2-1; cdr3_nt: TGTGCCAGCAGTTACGCCGGAGTCTCCTACAATGAGCAGTTCTTC; cdr3_aa: CASSYAGVSYNEQFF
v_call: TRBV6-1; clone_size: many; d_call: -; j_call: TRBJ2-3; cdr3_nt: TGTGCCAGCAGTATCAGTTTAGATACGCAGTATTTT; cdr3_aa: CASSISLDTQYF
v_call: TRBV27; clone_size: -; d_call: TRBD1; j_call: TRBJ1-1; cdr3_nt: TGTGCCAGCAGACCGGGACAGGGGCTCATGAACACTGAAGCTTTCTTT; cdr3_aa: CASRPGQGLMNTEAFF
v_call: TRBV5-1; clone_size: -; d_call: -; j_call: TRBJ1-1; cdr3_nt: TGCGCCAGCAGCTTAGTCCCAGGGCGGATGAACACTGAAGCTTTCTTT; cdr3_aa: CASSLVPGRMNTEAFF
v_call: TRBV5-4; clone_size: -; d_call: TRBD1; j_call: TRBJ2-2; cdr3_nt: TGTGCCAGCAGCTTGGCGGGACAGGGGACCGGGGAGCTGTTTTTT; cdr3_aa: CASSLAGQGTGELFF